The 15 T cell receptor beta chains in this list originate from one sample, sequenced in a study of blood T cell repertoires in COVID-19. Produced via immunoSEQ multiplex PCR; TCRdb's table is partial and in-frame only. The repertoire holds around 260,000 clones, with 85% to 90% as singletons. The specimen sequenced was peripheral blood. These receptors all stem from a man aged 18 to 29 with active or convalescent COVID-19.

The CDR3 sequence is CASSVATNEKLFF. The CDR3 nucleotides read TGTGCCAGCAGCGTTGCAACTAATGAAAAACTGTTTTTT. The chain joins TRBV27 to TRBJ1-4; unclear D gene. This CDR3 is 13 amino acids long. The V end was cut by 6 bases, the J end by 0 bases, with 5 bases between. The V gene's germline CDR1 is MNHEY and CDR2 SMNVEV (reference sequence).

The chain employs TRBV7-9 and TRBJ2-7; 8 nucleotides align to TRBD1. The V gene end was trimmed by 5 bases and the J gene end by 3 bases; junction bases not matched to a gene: 6. This CDR3 is built from 14 residues. Per the germline V gene, CDR1 is SEHNR and CDR2 is FQNEAQ (reference sequence). Here the CDR3 reads CASSPRDRRYEQYF. CDR3 sequence (DNA): TGTGCCAGCAGCCCGAGGGACAGGCGCTACGAGCAGTACTTC.

The V gene is TRBV2, the J gene TRBJ2-7, with TRBD2 matching 7 bases. The V and J ends lost 2 bases and 7 bases, in that order; junction bases with no gene match: 11. Germline V gives CDR1 SNHLY, CDR2 FYNNEI. The CDR3 length is 15 residues. The CDR3 nucleotides are TGTGCCAGCAGTGAAATGGGAGGGATTTTGTGGGAGCAGTACTTC. Residues: CASSEMGGILWEQYF.

CDR3 DNA sequence: TGTGCCAGCAGCGTGACAGGGGACTCTGAAAAACTGTTTTTT. This codes for CASSVTGDSEKLFF. The chain recombines TRBV9 with TRBJ1-4; 8 bases align to TRBD1. Germline V CDR1 and CDR2: SGDLS, YYNGEE. Germline trimming cut 2 bases from V and 7 bases from J; bases unmatched to any gene: 4. This CDR3 spans 14 amino acids. The whole variable domain, filled in from reference TRBV9 and TRBJ1-4, reads DSGVTQTPKHLITATGQRVTLRCSPRSGDLSVYWYQQSLDQGLQFLIQYYNGEERAKGNILERFSAQQFPDLHSELNLSSLELGDSALYFCASSVTGDSEKLFFGSGTQLSVL.

This chain uses TRBV19 with TRBJ2-5, with a possible D match to TRBD2 (5 bases). The CDR3 consists of 15 residues. Germline V lookup: CDR1 LNHDA, CDR2 SQIVND (reference sequence). The germline V and J ends were trimmed by 1 base and 4 bases, with 13 bases remaining between them. CDR3: CASSIGLPEGETQYF. As DNA, the CDR3 is TGTGCCAGTAGTATAGGCCTTCCTGAGGGAGAGACCCAGTACTTC.

The chain uses TRBV6-5 and TRBJ1-4; 9 bases are a match to TRBD1. This CDR3 region has 15 residues. Germline trimming cut 2 bases from V and 8 bases from J; bases unmatched to any gene: 6. The germline CDR1 and CDR2 sequences are MNHEY and SVGAGI. CDR3 DNA: TGTGCCAGCAGTTACGCGGGACAGGGACAAGAAAAACTGTTTTTT. It codes for CASSYAGQGQEKLFF.

The sample holds a few counts of this clone. The V gene is TRBV5-6, the J gene TRBJ2-7; TRBD1 agrees at 8 bases. The trim removed 2 bases at V and 2 bases at J, leaving 0 bases unmatched. Germline CDR1 and CDR2: SGHDT and YYEEEE. The CDR3 spans 13 residues. The CDR3: CASSFRGPYEQYF. CDR3 coding DNA: TGTGCCAGCAGCTTCAGGGGGCCCTACGAGCAGTACTTC.

This chain joins TRBV14 and TRBJ2-2; D not certain. Germline-derived CDR1 and CDR2 are SGHDN and FVKESK. V was clipped by 7 bases and J by 2 bases, with 11 bases between them. The CDR3 covers 14 residues. CDR3 nucleotides: TGTGCCAGCACCGCAACGAGAAACACCGGGGAGCTGTTTTTT. It specifies CASTATRNTGELFF.

Notes on this clone: At one end the junction does not follow the germline gene, possibly because of a read error. V is TRBV29-1 and J is TRBJ1-2; D not resolved. The CDR3 spans 13 residues. Germline CDR1 is SQVTM and CDR2 is ANQGSEA. CDR3 residues: CSDASEGNDGYTF. The CDR3 DNA follows: TGCAGCGATGCGTCGGAGGGTAACGATGGCTACACCTTC.

A single count supports this clone. The chain has TRBV5-1 and TRBJ1-2; TRBD1 agrees at 9 bases. From germline, CDR1 is SGHRS and CDR2 YFSETQ. The CDR3 consists of 18 residues. V was clipped by 0 bases and J by 6 bases; unmatched bases: 15. In DNA form, the CDR3 reads TGCGCCAGCAGCTTGGCCGGCGGAGGACAGGGGTTTTTGGATGGCTACACCTTC. Its protein product is CASSLAGGGQGFLDGYTF.

This clone was counted only a few times. This chain links TRBV16 with TRBJ1-5, with TRBD1 matching 10 bases. Per germline, CDR1 KGHSY and CDR2 FQNENV. This CDR3 spans 15 amino acids. Trimming took 1 base from V and 9 from J; bases not matched to a gene: 6. The CDR3 coding sequence is TGTGCCAGCAGCCAATTCGGGACAGGGGAGAGGCCCCAGCATTTT. Its protein is CASSQFGTGERPQHF.

As for this clone: The identical CDR3 is also encoded by other nucleotide sequences in the sample. The V and J genes are TRBV28 and TRBJ2-5, with D possibly matching TRBD1 (6 bases). Germline V gene data show CDR1 as MDHEN and CDR2 as SYDVKM. Trimming took off 4 bases at V and 2 bases at J, with 11 bases between the two ends. The CDR3 spans 14 residues. This chain's CDR3 is CASSSTGLQETQYF. CDR3 in DNA: TGTGCCAGCAGTTCCACAGGGTTGCAAGAGACCCAGTACTTC.

This chain connects TRBV5-8 to TRBJ2-3; weak D call: TRBD2 (5 bases). V was shortened by 1 base and J by 3 bases, with 12 bases between the two germline ends. Germline CDR1 reads SGHTS; CDR2 reads YDEGEE. This CDR3 has 15 residues. The CDR3 loop is CASSLRLGITDTQYF. DNA for the CDR3: TGTGCCAGCAGCTTGAGGCTCGGGATTACAGATACGCAGTATTTT. Full variable domain (outside the CDR3, taken from reference TRBV5-8 and TRBJ2-3): EAGVTQSPTHLIKTRGQQATLRCSPISGHTSVYWYQQALGLGLQFLLWYDEGEERNRGNFPPRFSGRQFPNYSSELNVNALELEDSALYLCASSLRLGITDTQYFGPGTRLTVL.

This clone was recorded a few times. V gene TRBV6-6 combines with J gene TRBJ2-2, with TRBD2 matching 11 bases. Germline loops: CDR1 MNHNY, CDR2 SVGAGI (reference sequence). J lost 6 bases, V lost 6 bases, and 9 bases had no gene match. The CDR3 spans 16 residues. CDR3 DNA sequence: TGTGCCAGCAGCCGGAAGACTAGCGGGGTCCCCGGGGAGCTGTTTTTT. Protein: CASSRKTSGVPGELFF.

The chain uses TRBV9 and TRBJ2-1; TRBD2 aligns across 12 bases. Germline assignment: CDR1 SGDLS and CDR2 YYNGEE. V was pared by 5 bases and J by 12 bases, with 9 bases of the junction left unmatched. The CDR3 contains 14 residues. The CDR3 sequence: CASSDTSGGQWQFF. The CDR3 DNA reads TGTGCCAGCAGTGACACTAGCGGGGGGCAATGGCAGTTCTTC.